This T cell receptor (beta chain) was profiled in a study of blood T cell repertoires in COVID-19. Measured with immunoSEQ multiplex PCR; TCRdb has only the in-frame clones, and not every one. The data hold 200,000 to 250,000 clones, with about 90% observed a single time. As to this clone: This sample includes further DNA sequences coding for the same CDR3.

CDR3 size: 12 residues. Trimming removed 3 bases at V and 4 bases at J, with 10 bases between. Germline values: CDR1 GTSNPN, CDR2 SVGIG (reference sequence). This chain connects TRBV30 to TRBJ2-7; D remains ambiguous. The TCR was taken from a woman aged 45-60 years in a cohort exposed to, infected with or recovered from COVID-19 (not recorded which). The sequenced sample was PBMCs or T cells enriched from blood (not recorded which). CDR3 region: CAWSVSFYEQYF. CDR3 nucleotide sequence: TGTGCCTGGAGCGTAAGCTTTTACGAGCAGTACTTC.